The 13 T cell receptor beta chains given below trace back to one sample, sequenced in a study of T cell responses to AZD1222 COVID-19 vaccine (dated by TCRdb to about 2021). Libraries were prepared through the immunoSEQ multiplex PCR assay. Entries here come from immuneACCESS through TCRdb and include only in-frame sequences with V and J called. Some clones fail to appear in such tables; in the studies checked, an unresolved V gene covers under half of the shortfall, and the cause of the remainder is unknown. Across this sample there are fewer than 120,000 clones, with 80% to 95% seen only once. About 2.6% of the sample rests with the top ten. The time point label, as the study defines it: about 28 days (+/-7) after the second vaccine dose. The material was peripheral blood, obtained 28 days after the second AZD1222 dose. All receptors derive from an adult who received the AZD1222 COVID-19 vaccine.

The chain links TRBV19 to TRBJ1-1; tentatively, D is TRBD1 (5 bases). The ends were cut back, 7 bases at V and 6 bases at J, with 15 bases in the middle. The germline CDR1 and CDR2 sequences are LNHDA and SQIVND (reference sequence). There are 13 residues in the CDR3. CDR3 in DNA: TGTGCCAGTAATTCTCCGGTACAGGCTGAAGCTTTCTTT. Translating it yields CASNSPVQAEAFF.

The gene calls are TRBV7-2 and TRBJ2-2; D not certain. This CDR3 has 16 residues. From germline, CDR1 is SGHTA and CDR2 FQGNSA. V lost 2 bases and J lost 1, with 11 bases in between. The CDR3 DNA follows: TGTGCCAGCAGCTTATACCTGGGGATGAACACCGGGGAGCTGTTTTTT. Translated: CASSLYLGMNTGELFF. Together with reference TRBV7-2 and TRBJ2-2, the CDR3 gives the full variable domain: GAGVSQSPSNKVTEKGKDVELRCDPISGHTALYWYRQSLGQGLEFLIYFQGNSAPDKSGLPSDRFSAERTGGSVSTLTIQRTQQEDSAVYLCASSLYLGMNTGELFFGEGSRLTVL.

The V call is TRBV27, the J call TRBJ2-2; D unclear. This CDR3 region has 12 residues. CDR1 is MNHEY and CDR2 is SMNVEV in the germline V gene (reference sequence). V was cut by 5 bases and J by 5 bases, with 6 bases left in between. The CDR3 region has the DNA TGTGCCAGCAGTAAAGGGACCGGGGAGCTGTTTTTT. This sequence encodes CASSKGTGELFF.

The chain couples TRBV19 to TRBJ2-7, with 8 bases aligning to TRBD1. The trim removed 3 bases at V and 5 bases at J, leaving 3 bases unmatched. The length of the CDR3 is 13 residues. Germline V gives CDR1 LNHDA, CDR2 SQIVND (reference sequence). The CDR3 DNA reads TGTGCCAGTAGTATTATGACAGGGGACGAGCAGTACTTC. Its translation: CASSIMTGDEQYF. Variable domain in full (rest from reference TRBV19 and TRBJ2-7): DGGITQSPKYLFRKEGQNVTLSCEQNLNHDAMYWYRQDPGQGLRLIYYSQIVNDFQKGDIAEGYSVSREKKESFPLTVTSAQKNPTAFYLCASSIMTGDEQYFGPGTRLTVT.

CDR3 in DNA: TGTGCCAGCAGCGCAACAGAGAACACTGAAGCTTTCTTT. Translating it yields CASSATENTEAFF. V is TRBV6-2 or TRBV6-3 and J is TRBJ1-1; D is unresolved. This CDR3 spans 13 amino acids. V was pared by 6 bases and J by 1 base, with 9 bases between. Germline-derived CDR1 and CDR2 are MNHEY and SVGEGT.

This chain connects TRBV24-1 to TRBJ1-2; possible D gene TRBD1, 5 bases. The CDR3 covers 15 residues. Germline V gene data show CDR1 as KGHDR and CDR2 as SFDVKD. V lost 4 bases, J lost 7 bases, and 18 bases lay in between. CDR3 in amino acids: CATSDPTDSSGGYTF. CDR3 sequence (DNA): TGTGCCACCAGTGACCCTACTGACAGTTCGGGTGGCTACACCTTC.

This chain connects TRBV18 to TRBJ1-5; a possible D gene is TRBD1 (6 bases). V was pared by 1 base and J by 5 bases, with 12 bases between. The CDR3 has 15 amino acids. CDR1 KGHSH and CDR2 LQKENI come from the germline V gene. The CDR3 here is CASSPRTGADQPQHF. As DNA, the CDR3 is TGTGCCAGCTCACCACGAACGGGGGCTGATCAGCCCCAGCATTTT.

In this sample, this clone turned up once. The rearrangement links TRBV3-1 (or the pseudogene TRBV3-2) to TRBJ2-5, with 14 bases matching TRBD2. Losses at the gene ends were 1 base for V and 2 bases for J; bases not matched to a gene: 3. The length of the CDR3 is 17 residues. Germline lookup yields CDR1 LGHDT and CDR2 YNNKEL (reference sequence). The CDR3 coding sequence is TGTGCCAGCAGCCAAGGACTAGCGGGGGGGGTGCAAGAGACCCAGTACTTC. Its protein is CASSQGLAGGVQETQYF.

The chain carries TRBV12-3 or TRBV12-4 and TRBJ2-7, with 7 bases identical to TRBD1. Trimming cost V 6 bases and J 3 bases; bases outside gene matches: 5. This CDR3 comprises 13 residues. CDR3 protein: CASRRGTDYEQYF. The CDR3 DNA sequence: TGTGCCAGCAGGCGTGGGACAGACTACGAGCAGTACTTC.

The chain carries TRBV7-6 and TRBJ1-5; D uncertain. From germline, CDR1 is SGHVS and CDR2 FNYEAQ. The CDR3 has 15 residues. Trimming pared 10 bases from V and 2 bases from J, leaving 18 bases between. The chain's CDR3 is CATQAQVGGNQPQHF. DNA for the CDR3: TGTGCCACCCAAGCCCAGGTCGGGGGCAATCAGCCCCAGCATTTT.

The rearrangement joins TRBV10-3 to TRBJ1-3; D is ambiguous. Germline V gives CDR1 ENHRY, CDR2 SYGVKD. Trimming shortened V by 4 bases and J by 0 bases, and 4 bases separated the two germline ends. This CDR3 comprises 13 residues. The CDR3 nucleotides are TGTGCCATCAGTGCGGCCTCTGGAAACACCATATATTTT. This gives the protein CAISAASGNTIYF.

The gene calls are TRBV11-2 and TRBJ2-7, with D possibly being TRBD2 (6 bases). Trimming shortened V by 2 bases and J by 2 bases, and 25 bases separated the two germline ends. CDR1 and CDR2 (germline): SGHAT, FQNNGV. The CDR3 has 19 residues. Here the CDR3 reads CASSLIGSGRGLNTYEQYF. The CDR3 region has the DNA TGTGCCAGCAGCTTAATTGGGTCGGGTCGGGGACTTAACACCTACGAGCAGTACTTC.

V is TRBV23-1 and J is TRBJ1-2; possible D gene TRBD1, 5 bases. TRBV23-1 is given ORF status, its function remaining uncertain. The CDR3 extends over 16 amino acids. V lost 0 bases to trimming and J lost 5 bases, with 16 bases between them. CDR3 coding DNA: TGCGCCAGCAGTCAATCGGTCCCAGCAGGGAGTTATGGCTACACCTTC. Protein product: CASSQSVPAGSYGYTF.